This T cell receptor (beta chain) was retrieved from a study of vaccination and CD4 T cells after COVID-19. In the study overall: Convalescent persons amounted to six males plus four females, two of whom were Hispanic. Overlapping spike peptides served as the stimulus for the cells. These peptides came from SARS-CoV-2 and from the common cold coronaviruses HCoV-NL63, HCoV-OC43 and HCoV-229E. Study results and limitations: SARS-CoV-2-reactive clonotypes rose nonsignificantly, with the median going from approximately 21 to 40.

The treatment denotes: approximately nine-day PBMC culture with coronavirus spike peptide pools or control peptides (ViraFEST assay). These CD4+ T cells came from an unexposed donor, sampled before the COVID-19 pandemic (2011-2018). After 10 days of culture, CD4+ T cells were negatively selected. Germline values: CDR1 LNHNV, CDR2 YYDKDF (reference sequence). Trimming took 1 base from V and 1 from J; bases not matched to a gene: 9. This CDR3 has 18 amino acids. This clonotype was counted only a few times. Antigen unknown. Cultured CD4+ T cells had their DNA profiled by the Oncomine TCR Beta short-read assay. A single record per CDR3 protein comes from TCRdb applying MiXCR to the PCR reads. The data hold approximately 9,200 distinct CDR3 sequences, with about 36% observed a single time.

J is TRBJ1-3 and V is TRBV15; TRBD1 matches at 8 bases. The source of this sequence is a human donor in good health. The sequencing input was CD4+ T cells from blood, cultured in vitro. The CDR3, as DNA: TGTGCCACCAGCAGAGGTGGACAGGGTCGGTATTCTGGAAACACCATATATTTT. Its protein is CATSRGGQGRYSGNTIYF.